The clone carrying this T cell receptor beta chain was counted a few times. The data are from a study of blood T cell repertoires in COVID-19. The CDR3 contains 11 residues. Germline CDR1 LGHDT, CDR2 YNNKEL (reference sequence). With 4 bases removed from V and 4 bases from J, the gap between germline ends came to 2 bases. Measured with immunoSEQ multiplex PCR; TCRdb has only the in-frame clones, and not every one. The data hold more than 200,000 clones, with 75% to 90% observed a single time. The V gene is TRBV3-1 (or the pseudogene TRBV3-2), the J gene TRBJ2-1; D gene ambiguous. The TCR originated in a man aged 25 to 45 with active or convalescent COVID-19. The sequenced material came from peripheral blood. This CDR3 is CASSLYNEQFF. CDR3 coding DNA: TGTGCCAGCAGCCTATACAATGAGCAGTTCTTC.